The T cell receptor (beta chain) described here comes from a study of neurological immune-mediated disorders. TCRdb itself ran the 5' RACE reads through MiXCR, one entry per CDR3 protein. The data show some 30,000 distinct CDR3 sequences, approximately 24% seen once. Whole-study findings and limits: No sharing of CDR3 amino acid sequences was observed among expanded clones across subjects, suggesting private repertoires in all groups. The greatest degree of TCR clonal expansion was observed in HTLV-1-associated myelopathy, with the lowest in multiple sclerosis, below that of healthy controls.

A remark on this clonotype: Its antigen is still unknown.

The germline V gene encodes CDR1 DFQATT and CDR2 SNEGSKA (reference sequence). The length of the CDR3 is 14 residues. V gave up 4 bases and J gave up 4 bases; unmatched junction bases: 9. This sequence originates from a man aged 50-59 years with HTLV-1-associated myelopathy (HAM/TSP). The chain is built from TRBV20-1 and TRBJ1-1, with 7 bases identical to TRBD1. Sequenced material: CD4+ T cells from blood. CDR3 nucleotides: TGCAGTGCTACTAAAAGGGGGCGCGGCACTGAAGCTTTCTTT. Amino acids: CSATKRGRGTEAFF.